One and the same sample provided the 8 T cell receptor beta chains below, sequenced in a study of regulatory T cells in long-lasting Graves disease (dated by TCRdb to about 2021). Taken with the paper, the label for time point translates to: newly diagnosed GD, antithyroid drugs for less than 3 months. For both TCR sequencing and RNA sequencing, RNA was extracted from PBMCs in TRIzol. Library preparation was by multiplex PCR. This sample was sequenced with an Illumina HiSeq 4000. iRepertoire HTBI primers and Arm-PCR amplification of CDR3 regions were used to construct TCR beta libraries. TCRdb cleaned the public reads at Q25 with fastp, built clones with MiXCR and kept in-frame beta chains. Entries are consolidated by CDR3 protein sequence, retaining the most common genes and DNA. The sample data list about 200,000 distinct CDR3 sequences, and about 17% of these were observed just once. The biggest ten clones account for 22% of the sample.

The sequenced sample was peripheral blood mononuclear cells (PBMCs), obtained at new diagnosis, from a patient treated with antithyroid drugs. All receptors come from a female donor with Graves disease.

This clonotype was seen only a few times. This may arise from a read error, as a much more abundant clone is one base away. V is TRBV12-3 or TRBV12-4 and J is TRBJ2-3; TRBD1 is a possible D gene (5 bases). V was cut by 8 bases and J by 8 bases, with 14 bases left in between. The CDR3 sequence is 12 residues long. CDR3 in DNA: TGTGCCAGCTGTGAGTGGGGCACTACGCAGTATTTT. This sequence encodes CASCEWGTTQYF.

There are many counts of this clonotype. This chain links TRBV2 with TRBJ2-3; D may be TRBD1 or TRBD2 (5 bases each). This CDR3 has 14 amino acids. The V and J ends lost 4 bases and 1 base respectively, with 9 bases between them. Germline V gene lookup returns CDR1 SNHLY and CDR2 FYNNEI. CDR3: CASSGGSGTDTQYF. The DNA for the CDR3 is TGTGCCAGCAGTGGGGGGTCGGGCACAGATACGCAGTATTTT.

In this sample, this clonotype turned up many times. The V call is TRBV25-1, the J call TRBJ2-5, with 10 bases fitting TRBD2. The CDR3 has 16 residues. Trimming at V came to 2 bases and at J to 2 bases, leaving 5 bases not matched to a gene. The germline CDR1 and CDR2 sequences are MGHDK and SYGVNS. The CDR3 DNA sequence: TGTGCCAGCAGTGAACTAGCGGGAGATAGTCAAGAGACCCAGTACTTC. Protein sequence: CASSELAGDSQETQYF.

This clonotype was seen ten or more times. The rearrangement links TRBV12-3 or TRBV12-4 to TRBJ2-5; no clear D gene. V lost 3 bases, J lost 3 bases, and 11 bases lay in between. The CDR3 totals 14 residues. CDR3 DNA: TGTGCCAGCAGTTTCGCCCGAAGGAAAGAGACCCAGTACTTC. Translated, it gives CASSFARRKETQYF.

This clonotype was detected ten times or more. This chain links TRBV7-9 with TRBJ2-5, with D tentatively TRBD2 (6 bases). The CDR3 length is 15 residues. Germline V lookup: CDR1 SEHNR, CDR2 FQNEAQ (reference sequence). Trimming removed 5 bases at V and 5 bases at J, with 18 bases between. This CDR3 reads CASSKLLAGRETQYF. As DNA, the CDR3 is TGTGCCAGCAGCAAATTACTAGCTGGAAGGGAGACCCAGTACTTC.

The V and J genes are TRBV5-4 and TRBJ1-1, with no clear D. The V end was cut by 0 bases, the J end by 4 bases, with 10 bases between. Germline CDR1 and CDR2: SGHNT and YYREEE (reference sequence). The CDR3 contains 14 residues. CDR3 nucleotide sequence: TGTGCCAGCAGCTTGGCACCCGCGGGCACTGAAGCTTTCTTT. Translated: CASSLAPAGTEAFF.

The rearrangement links TRBV6-5 to TRBJ2-1, with unresolved D. In germline, CDR1 is MNHEY, CDR2 SVGAGI. Trimming stripped 2 bases from V and 5 bases from J, with 16 bases between. The CDR3 runs 16 residues. The CDR3 reads CASSYPSGYLNNEQFF. The CDR3 DNA reads TGTGCCAGCAGTTACCCTAGTGGGTACCTCAACAATGAGCAGTTCTTC.

This clonotype was recorded many times. This chain uses TRBV2 with TRBJ1-1, with TRBD1 matching 7 bases. Germline V gene data show CDR1 as SNHLY and CDR2 as FYNNEI. With V trimmed by 6 bases and J by 4 bases, 11 bases remained unmatched. The length of the CDR3 is 15 residues. CDR3 nucleotide sequence: TGTGCCAGCAGCCTACTGGAGGGGGCGCCCACTGAAGCTTTCTTT. As protein: CASSLLEGAPTEAFF.